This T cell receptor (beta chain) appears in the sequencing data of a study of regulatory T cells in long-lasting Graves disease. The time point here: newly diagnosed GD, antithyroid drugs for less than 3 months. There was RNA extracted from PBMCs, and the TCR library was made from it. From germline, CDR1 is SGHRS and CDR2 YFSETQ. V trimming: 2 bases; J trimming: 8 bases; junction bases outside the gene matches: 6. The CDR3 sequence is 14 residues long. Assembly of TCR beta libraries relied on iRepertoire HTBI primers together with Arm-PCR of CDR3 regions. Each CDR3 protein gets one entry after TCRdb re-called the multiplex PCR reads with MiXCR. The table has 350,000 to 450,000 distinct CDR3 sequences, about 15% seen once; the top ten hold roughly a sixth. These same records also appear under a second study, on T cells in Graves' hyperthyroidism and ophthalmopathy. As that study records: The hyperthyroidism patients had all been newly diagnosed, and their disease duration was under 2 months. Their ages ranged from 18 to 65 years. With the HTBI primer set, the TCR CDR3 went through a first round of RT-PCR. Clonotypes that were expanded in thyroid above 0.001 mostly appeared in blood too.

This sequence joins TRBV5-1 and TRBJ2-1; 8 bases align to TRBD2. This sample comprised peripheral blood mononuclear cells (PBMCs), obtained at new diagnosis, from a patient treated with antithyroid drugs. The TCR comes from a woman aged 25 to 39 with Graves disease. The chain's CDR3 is CASSLAGVPDEQFF. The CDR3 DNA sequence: TGCGCCAGCAGCTTAGCGGGAGTACCGGATGAGCAGTTCTTC.